The 16 T cell receptor beta chains listed next were all sequenced from one sample in a study of monozygotic twins with inflammatory bowel disease. TCRdb processed the 5' RACE reads again and assigns one entry to each CDR3 protein, with no DNA. The ten most abundant clones cover about 5% of a sample with about 300,000 distinct CDR3 sequences. The source material was blood. The receptors derive from a human donor with ulcerative colitis or Crohn's disease, or a healthy co-twin of an affected twin (not recorded which).

This chain's CDR3 is CSSRKADTQYF. The chain is built from TRBV20-1 and TRBJ2-3; TCRdb proposes TRBD1, but this gene call is untestable without DNA. This CDR3 is built from 11 residues. Germline lookup yields CDR1 DFQATT and CDR2 SNEGSKA (reference sequence).

The chain joins TRBV7-2 to TRBJ2-3. The V gene's germline CDR1 is SGHTA and CDR2 FQGNSA. The CDR3 runs 12 residues. The CDR3 region is CASSLARDTQYF.

The rearrangement joins TRBV12-3 or TRBV12-4 to TRBJ1-5; absent DNA, TCRdb's TRBD1 call cannot be checked. The CDR3 has 18 amino acids. CDR3 in amino acids: CASSHRGRQRGFNQPQHF.

The rearrangement links TRBV5-1 to TRBJ2-2; TCRdb's D call, TRBD2, is unchecked because there is no DNA. Germline CDR1 reads SGHRS; CDR2 reads YFSETQ. The CDR3 is 14 amino acids. The CDR3 is CASREIQSRGELFF.

This chain connects TRBV5-1 to TRBJ2-7. Germline loops: CDR1 SGHRS, CDR2 YFSETQ. This CDR3 contains 13 residues. The CDR3: CASSLDRVYEQYF.

This chain uses TRBV7-2 with TRBJ2-5; the D call of TRBD2 rests on TCRdb alone, since no DNA is present to check it. In germline, CDR1 is SGHTA, CDR2 FQGNSA. This CDR3 has 14 amino acids. The CDR3 here is CASSLGAGPETQYF.

V and J are TRBV9 and TRBJ2-5; the TCRdb D gene call, TRBD1, has no DNA to confirm it. The CDR3 length is 14 residues. Germline CDR1 reads SGDLS; CDR2 reads YYNGEE. CDR3 in amino acids: CASSARQGQETQYF.

The V call is TRBV7-6, the J call TRBJ2-3; TCRdb designates TRBD1, a call that cannot be tested without DNA. From germline, CDR1 is SGHVS and CDR2 FNYEAQ. CDR3 length equals 18 residues. CDR3 sequence: CASSLGIVGADLTDTQYF.

The genes are TRBV30 and TRBJ1-5; TCRdb lists TRBD1, though no DNA is available to test this call. The length of the CDR3 is 13 residues. CDR1 and CDR2 (germline): GTSNPN, SVGIG (reference sequence). CDR3: CAWSRGEIQPQHF.

The chain combines TRBV9 with TRBJ2-2; as DNA is missing, the TRBD1 call by TCRdb cannot be tested. Germline CDR1 SGDLS, CDR2 YYNGEE. The CDR3 is 15 residues long. CDR3 in amino acids: CASSVTGTGTGELFF.

The chain is built from TRBV10-3 and TRBJ2-5; TCRdb reports TRBD2, a call that lacks DNA to check it against. Germline CDR1 reads ENHRY; CDR2 reads SYGVKD. The CDR3 contains 15 residues. The CDR3 protein is CAISDSASGKETQYF.

The chain combines TRBV11-1 with TRBJ2-4; as DNA is missing, the TRBD1 call by TCRdb cannot be tested. CDR1 is SGHAT and CDR2 is FQDESV in the germline V gene (reference sequence). This CDR3 region has 15 residues. The CDR3 spells CASSPGQVEKNIQYF.

This chain uses TRBV20-1 with TRBJ2-7; with no DNA, the TCRdb D assignment of TRBD2 cannot be verified. In germline, CDR1 is DFQATT, CDR2 SNEGSKA (reference sequence). The length of the CDR3 is 15 residues. The CDR3: CSARTFYRGSYEQYF.

The V call is TRBV10-3, the J call TRBJ2-7; TCRdb picks TRBD1, but there is no DNA to check that call. The CDR3 runs to 14 residues. Germline values: CDR1 ENHRY, CDR2 SYGVKD. CDR3 protein: CAISDGTDPYEQYF.

CDR3 amino acids: CASGILNPQETQYF. The gene calls are TRBV7-2 and TRBJ2-5. Per germline, CDR1 SGHTA and CDR2 FQGNSA. The CDR3 is 14 residues long. The whole variable domain, filled in from reference TRBV7-2 and TRBJ2-5, reads GAGVSQSPSNKVTEKGKDVELRCDPISGHTALYWYRQSLGQGLEFLIYFQGNSAPDKSGLPSDRFSAERTGGSVSTLTIQRTQQEDSAVYLCASGILNPQETQYFGPGTRLLVL.

The rearrangement uses TRBV5-1 and TRBJ2-3. Germline values: CDR1 SGHRS, CDR2 YFSETQ. The CDR3 loop spans 14 amino acids. This CDR3 is CASSFGNRADTQYF.